The text below deals with one TCR beta chain. The data derive from a study of regulatory T cells in long-lasting Graves disease. The CDR3 sequence is 12 residues long. V lost 7 bases, J lost 8 bases, and 14 bases lay in between. Germline V gene sequence: CDR1 LNHDA, CDR2 SQIVND (reference sequence). The time point was: newly diagnosed GD, antithyroid drugs for less than 3 months. PBMC RNA served as the TCR library source. Construction of the TCR beta libraries employed iRepertoire HTBI primers in conjunction with Arm-PCR of CDR3 regions. TCRdb recomputed calls from the multiplex PCR reads with MiXCR, one row per CDR3 protein. The data show some 400,000 distinct CDR3 sequences, with 14% to 15% seen just once and 16% held by the top ten. This same sample was also taken into another study, of T cells in Graves' hyperthyroidism and ophthalmopathy.

This chain links TRBV19 with TRBJ1-2, with D unclear. The sequenced sample was peripheral blood mononuclear cells (PBMCs), obtained at new diagnosis, from a patient treated with antithyroid drugs. The receptor was isolated from a woman in her 30s with Graves disease. The chain's CDR3 is CASNPESGGYTF. CDR3 bases: TGTGCCAGTAACCCCGAGTCAGGAGGCTACACCTTC.